This T cell receptor beta chain is from a study of blood T cells in healthy people across ages. Germline V gene lookup returns CDR1 DFQATT and CDR2 SNEGSKA (reference sequence). V trimming: 3 bases; J trimming: 4 bases; junction bases outside the gene matches: 7. This CDR3 is 14 amino acids long. As for this clonotype: Its antigen is unknown.

Study findings and constraints: Older individuals had lower TCR beta diversity per million T cells (the decline was roughly linear).

A second PCR of 7 to 11 cycles used a sample-barcoded 5' primer and a J-beta primer mix. MiXCR was run by TCRdb on the 5' RACE reads, yielding one entry per CDR3 protein. The sample comprises approximately 360,000 distinct CDR3 sequences, roughly half of which are singletons, and 51% rests with the top ten. The rearrangement joins TRBV20-1 to TRBJ1-2; 8 nucleotides agree with TRBD1. This clonotype was obtained from a man aged 55 to 70 in good health. The specimen sequenced was blood. The CDR3 nucleotides read TGCAGTGCTAGTAGTAGGCAGGGGGCCTATGGCTACACCTTC. Protein product: CSASSRQGAYGYTF.